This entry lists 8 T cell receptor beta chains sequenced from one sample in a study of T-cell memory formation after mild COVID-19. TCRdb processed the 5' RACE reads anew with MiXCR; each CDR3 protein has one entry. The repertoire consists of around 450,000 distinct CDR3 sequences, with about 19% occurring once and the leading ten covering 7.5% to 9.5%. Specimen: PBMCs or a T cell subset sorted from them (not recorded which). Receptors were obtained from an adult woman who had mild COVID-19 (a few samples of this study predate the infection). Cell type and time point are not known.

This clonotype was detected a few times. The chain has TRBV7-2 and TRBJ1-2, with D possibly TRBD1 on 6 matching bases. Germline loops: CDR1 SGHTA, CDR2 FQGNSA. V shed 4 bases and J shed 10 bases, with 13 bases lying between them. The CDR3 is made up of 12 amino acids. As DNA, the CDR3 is TGTGCCAGCAGCTCGTTTGGGGGCCACTACACCTTC. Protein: CASSSFGGHYTF.

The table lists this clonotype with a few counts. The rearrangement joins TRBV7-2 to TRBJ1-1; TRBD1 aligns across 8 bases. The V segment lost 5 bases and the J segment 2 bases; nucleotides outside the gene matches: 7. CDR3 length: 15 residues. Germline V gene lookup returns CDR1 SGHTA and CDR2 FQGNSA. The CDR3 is CASSIPGTGNTEAFF. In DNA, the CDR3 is TGTGCCAGCAGCATCCCCGGGACAGGTAACACTGAAGCTTTCTTT.

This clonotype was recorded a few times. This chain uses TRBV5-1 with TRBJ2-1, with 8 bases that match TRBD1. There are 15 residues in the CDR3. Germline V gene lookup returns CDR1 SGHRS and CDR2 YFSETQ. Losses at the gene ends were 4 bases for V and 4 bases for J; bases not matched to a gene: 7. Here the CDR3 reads CASSRGQGGYNEQFF. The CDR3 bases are TGCGCCAGCAGCCGCGGACAGGGCGGGTACAATGAGCAGTTCTTC.

CDR3 DNA sequence: TGTGCCAGCAGCTTAGTAGGGGGGCAGGCTGGAAACACCATATATTTT. Its protein product is CASSLVGGQAGNTIYF. V is TRBV7-2 and J is TRBJ1-3, with D perhaps matching TRBD1 (6 bases). Trimming left V 1 base short and J 2 bases short, with 12 bases between. CDR3 length: 16 amino acids. Germline V CDR1 and CDR2: SGHTA, FQGNSA. The full variable domain, its missing parts supplied by reference TRBV7-2 and TRBJ1-3, is GAGVSQSPSNKVTEKGKDVELRCDPISGHTALYWYRQSLGQGLEFLIYFQGNSAPDKSGLPSDRFSAERTGGSVSTLTIQRTQQEDSAVYLCASSLVGGQAGNTIYFGEGSWLTVV.

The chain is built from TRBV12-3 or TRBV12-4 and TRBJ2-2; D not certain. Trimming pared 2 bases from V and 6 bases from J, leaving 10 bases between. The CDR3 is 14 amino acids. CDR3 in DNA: TGTGCCAGCAGTTTACTTCCAGGCGCCGGGGAGCTGTTTTTT. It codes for CASSLLPGAGELFF.

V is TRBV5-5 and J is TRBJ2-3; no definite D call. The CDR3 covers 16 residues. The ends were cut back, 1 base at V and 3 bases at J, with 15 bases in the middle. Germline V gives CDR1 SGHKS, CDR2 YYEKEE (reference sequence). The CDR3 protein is CASSLRSERWTDTQYF. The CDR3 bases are TGTGCCAGCAGCTTGAGGTCAGAGAGGTGGACAGATACGCAGTATTTT.

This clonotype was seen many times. CDR3 residues: CASSVSGTSTDTQYF. CDR3 nucleotide sequence: TGTGCCAGCAGCGTAAGTGGGACTAGCACAGATACGCAGTATTTT. The V call is TRBV9, the J call TRBJ2-3, with D tentatively TRBD2 (6 bases). The germline V gene encodes CDR1 SGDLS and CDR2 YYNGEE. The CDR3 has 15 residues. V lost 1 base and J 0 bases, leaving 9 bases between the germline ends. The variable domain in full, completed from reference TRBV9 and TRBJ2-3, reads DSGVTQTPKHLITATGQRVTLRCSPRSGDLSVYWYQQSLDQGLQFLIQYYNGEERAKGNILERFSAQQFPDLHSELNLSSLELGDSALYFCASSVSGTSTDTQYFGPGTRLTVL.

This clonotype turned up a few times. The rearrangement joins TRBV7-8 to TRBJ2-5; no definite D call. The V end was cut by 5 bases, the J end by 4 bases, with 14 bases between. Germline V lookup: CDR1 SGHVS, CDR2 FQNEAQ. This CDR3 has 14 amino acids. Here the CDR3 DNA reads TGTGCCAGCAGCCGCCCCCCCGGCAGAGAGACCCAGTACTTC. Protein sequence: CASSRPPGRETQYF.